The rows below give T cell receptor beta chains drawn from one sample of a study of T cell repertoires in cytomegalovirus infection. TCRdb called the reads again in MiXCR, with one record for every CDR3 protein. This table holds approximately 490,000 distinct CDR3 sequences, about 11% found once. Material: PBMCs. The receptor set was obtained from a human donor in good health (CMV status not recorded). Some clones in this sample may be carry-over from other donors' samples. Each CDR3 is given with its conserved first and last residue. Each record gives: V gene, J gene, CDR3 protein.

TRBV6-1	TRBJ1-2	CASSDDGIYGYTF
TRBV6-1	TRBJ2-1	CASSPTGNGYNEQFF
TRBV20-1	TRBJ2-3	CSAGGLQVDTQYF
TRBV15	TRBJ2-7	CATSRERTMGLEQYF
TRBV7-8	TRBJ2-3	CASSRTRKGSGYTDTQYF
TRBV7-9	TRBJ1-1	CASRDTGSGAEAFF
TRBV20-1	TRBJ1-3	CSARQGSAGNTIYF
TRBV12-3/TRBV12-4	TRBJ1-1	CASSSQGAVRTEAFF
TRBV30	TRBJ2-2	CAWSEAGELFF
TRBV7-9	TRBJ2-1	CASSGWTSGNYNEQFF
TRBV5-1	TRBJ1-5	CASSLEGNLHQPQHF
TRBV20-1	TRBJ2-2	CSAHMNSGTGGLGTGELFF
TRBV9	TRBJ2-7	CASSVKDSSYEQYF
TRBV7-8	TRBJ2-7	CASRGTGTYEQYF
TRBV28	TRBJ1-1	CASSLATRAGAEAFF
TRBV28	TRBJ2-7	CASIERSGSPYEQYF
TRBV6-6	TRBJ1-5	CASSYSNRGGNQPQHF
TRBV7-9	TRBJ1-1	CASSARRKTEAFF
TRBV6-1	TRBJ2-7	CASSDLVTEQYF
TRBV20-1	TRBJ1-5	CSATSGTGDQPQHF
TRBV11-2	TRBJ2-7	CASSLVRGSDEQYF
TRBV27	TRBJ1-5	CASSFFNQPQHF
TRBV6-5	TRBJ1-1	CASSREPPGAFF
TRBV19	TRBJ2-5	CASSSVWTSQTQYF